The 32 T cell receptor beta chains below come from one sample, sequenced in a study of shared clonotypes between healthy human individuals. TCRdb's table, derived via immunoSEQ multiplex PCR, lists solely in-frame clones and lacks some. Of some 2.4 million clones listed, under 95% were seen once; the top ten hold approximately 0.37%. The sequencing input was naive CD4+ T cells from PBMCs. The subset here: CD45RA+ positively selected. These receptors came from a young man in good health. Some clones in this sample may be carry-over from other donors' samples.

V gene TRBV5-5 combines with J gene TRBJ2-5; D could derive from TRBD1 or TRBD2 (5 bases each). V shed 2 bases and J shed 5 bases, with 10 bases lying between them. The length of the CDR3 is 13 residues. Germline V gives CDR1 SGHKS, CDR2 YYEKEE (reference sequence). The CDR3 protein is CASSFPGTETQYF. The CDR3 DNA follows: TGTGCCAGCAGCTTCCCCGGGACGGAGACCCAGTACTTC. Variable domain in full (rest from reference TRBV5-5 and TRBJ2-5): DAGVTQSPTHLIKTRGQQVTLRCSPISGHKSVSWYQQVLGQGPQFIFQYYEKEERGRGNFPDRFSARQFPNYSSELNVNALLLGDSALYLCASSFPGTETQYFGPGTRLLVL.

Of note for this clone: A read error may account for a junction end that differs from germline. V and J are TRBV10-3 and TRBJ2-5, with 11 positions matching TRBD2. The CDR3 totals 13 residues. Germline CDR1 ENHRY, CDR2 SYGVKD. The CDR3 DNA follows: TGTGCCATCAGTGAGGGTAGCGGGAGGGAGGACAACTTC. Its translation: CAISEGSGREDNF.

The CDR3 here is CASKSGFVNSPLHF. For the CDR3, the DNA is TGTGCCAGCAAATCGGGTTTCGTGAATTCACCCCTCCACTTT. The chain employs TRBV2 and TRBJ1-6; D not resolved. This CDR3 is built from 14 residues. Germline CDR1 SNHLY, CDR2 FYNNEI. Deletions cut 7 bases from V and 7 bases from J, with 14 bases between.

V and J are TRBV7-9 and TRBJ2-7, with 8 bases lining up with TRBD2. V shed 0 bases and J 1 base; nucleotides not matched to a gene: 2. CDR1 and CDR2 from the germline V gene are SEHNR and FQNEAQ (reference sequence). This CDR3 has 15 residues. CDR3 residues: CASSLAPSGSYEQYF. Written as DNA, the CDR3 is TGTGCCAGCAGCTTAGCCCCTAGCGGGTCCTACGAGCAGTACTTC.

The rearrangement joins TRBV28 to TRBJ2-7; D might be TRBD2 (6 bases). V lost 2 bases and J lost 0, with 11 bases in between. Germline V CDR1 and CDR2: MDHEN, SYDVKM. CDR3 size: 15 residues. The CDR3 DNA reads as TGTGCCAGCAGTTTAGCGGGAACGAGCTCCTACGAGCAGTACTTC. As protein: CASSLAGTSSYEQYF.

About this clone: The same CDR3 also results from other DNA sequences found in this sample. The J gene is TRBJ2-3, the V gene TRBV15; D call uncertain. The V gene's germline CDR1 is LNHNV and CDR2 YYDKDF (reference sequence). V was pared by 1 base and J by 2 bases, with 7 bases between. The CDR3 loop spans 14 amino acids. CDR3 residues: CATSRGGDTDTQYF. CDR3 DNA: TGTGCCACCAGCAGAGGTGGAGACACAGATACGCAGTATTTT.

The V call is TRBV14, the J call TRBJ1-2; no clear D gene. The CDR3 consists of 13 residues. V lost 4 bases and J 1 base, leaving 7 bases between the germline ends. Per germline, CDR1 SGHDN and CDR2 FVKESK. DNA of the CDR3: TGTGCCAGCAGCCGCGAGGTTAACTATGGCTACACCTTC. It specifies CASSREVNYGYTF.

CDR3 loop: CASSFKGVDETQYF. CDR3 DNA: TGCGCCAGCAGCTTTAAGGGAGTCGACGAGACCCAGTACTTC. This chain connects TRBV5-1 to TRBJ2-5; perhaps TRBD2 as D (5 bases). V was clipped by 2 bases and J by 5 bases, with 13 bases between them. This CDR3 has 14 residues. Germline V CDR1 and CDR2: SGHRS, YFSETQ.

V gene TRBV6-5 combines with J gene TRBJ1-2; D remains ambiguous. The V end lost 2 bases, the J end lost 8 bases, and 12 bases lay between the germline ends. Per the germline V gene, CDR1 is MNHEY and CDR2 is SVGAGI. This CDR3 has 13 residues. The DNA of the CDR3 is TGTGCCAGCAGTTACGCTCCCGTGGGGGGCTACACCTTC. Amino acids: CASSYAPVGGYTF.

The chain recombines TRBV11-2 with TRBJ2-7; 7 bases are shared with TRBD2. With V trimmed by 2 bases and J by 3 bases, 4 bases remained unmatched. This CDR3 contains 14 residues. Germline assignment: CDR1 SGHAT and CDR2 FQNNGV. The CDR3 DNA reads TGTGCCAGCAGCTTATCCAGCGGGAACTACGAGCAGTACTTC. Translation gives CASSLSSGNYEQYF.

This chain uses TRBV29-1 with TRBJ2-3, with D perhaps TRBD1 (5 bases). Germline assignment: CDR1 SQVTM and CDR2 ANQGSEA. Trimming cost V 4 bases and J 5 bases, with 13 bases left between them. The CDR3 totals 13 residues. The CDR3 coding sequence is TGCAGCGTTGGGGGCGTTCTTGGAGATACGCAGTATTTT. Translated: CSVGGVLGDTQYF.

The rearrangement links TRBV19 to TRBJ1-2; D not resolved. The CDR3 is 17 residues long. V was clipped by 5 bases and J by 4 bases, with 23 bases between them. In germline, CDR1 is LNHDA, CDR2 SQIVND (reference sequence). CDR3 nucleotide sequence: TGTGCCAGTAGTCCTCGAGCACTTCAAGTATGGGGCTATGGCTACACCTTC. Translated, it gives CASSPRALQVWGYGYTF. The variable domain in full, completed from reference TRBV19 and TRBJ1-2, reads DGGITQSPKYLFRKEGQNVTLSCEQNLNHDAMYWYRQDPGQGLRLIYYSQIVNDFQKGDIAEGYSVSREKKESFPLTVTSAQKNPTAFYLCASSPRALQVWGYGYTFGSGTRLTVV.

This clone was seen a single time. The rearrangement joins TRBV9 to TRBJ2-1, with 8 positions matching TRBD1. Trimming took 3 bases from V and 14 from J; bases not matched to a gene: 10. The CDR3 covers 13 residues. Per the germline V gene, CDR1 is SGDLS and CDR2 is YYNGEE. This CDR3 is CASSATQGASEFF. The CDR3 nucleotides read TGTGCCAGCAGCGCCACCCAGGGGGCATCGGAGTTCTTC.

V and J are TRBV5-1 and TRBJ2-7; no reliable D call. CDR3 length equals 13 residues. CDR1 is SGHRS, CDR2 YFSETQ, per germline. The germline V and J ends were trimmed by 4 bases and 5 bases, with 13 bases remaining between them. The CDR3 DNA reads TGCGCCAGCAGCCCACGAAGCGACCACGAGCAGTACTTC. Amino acid sequence: CASSPRSDHEQYF.

V gene TRBV7-3 combines with J gene TRBJ1-1; no definite D call. Germline assignment: CDR1 SGHTA and CDR2 FQGTGA. The CDR3 spans 13 residues. V gave up 5 bases and J gave up 0 bases, with 7 bases separating them. The CDR3 nucleotides read TGTGCCAGCAGCGCCGGACTGAACACTGAAGCTTTCTTT. It specifies CASSAGLNTEAFF.

V usage is TRBV7-2 and J usage is TRBJ1-1; unclear D gene. The germline CDR1 and CDR2 sequences are SGHTA and FQGNSA. The CDR3 is 14 amino acids. V gave up 5 bases and J gave up 2 bases, with 12 bases separating them. CDR3 residues: CASSPPKSNTEAFF. The CDR3, as DNA: TGTGCCAGCAGCCCCCCTAAATCTAACACTGAAGCTTTCTTT.

Worth noting for this clone: Relative to the germline gene, one junction end is altered; a read error may explain this. The chain couples TRBV5-1 to TRBJ1-1, with 7 bases identical to TRBD1. Germline V gene data show CDR1 as SGHRS and CDR2 as YFSETQ. The CDR3 extends over 15 amino acids. CDR3 nucleotides: TGCACCAGCAGCCCGGGGGGACAGACTCGGAAAGAAGCTTTCTTT. It is translated as CTSSPGGQTRKEAFF.

The genes are TRBV9 and TRBJ2-3; perhaps TRBD2 as D (5 bases). The CDR3 has 14 amino acids. Trimming stripped 3 bases from V and 1 base from J, with 9 bases between. Germline values: CDR1 SGDLS, CDR2 YYNGEE. CDR3 protein: CASSAQRGTDTQYF. The CDR3 nucleotides are TGTGCCAGCAGCGCTCAGAGGGGCACAGATACGCAGTATTTT.

The CDR3: CASSRTGVDQETQYF. DNA for the CDR3: TGTGCCAGCAGCCGGACAGGGGTCGACCAAGAGACCCAGTACTTC. This chain connects TRBV5-4 to TRBJ2-5; 9 bases agree with TRBD1. V trimming: 4 bases; J trimming: 0 bases; junction bases outside the gene matches: 4. From germline, CDR1 is SGHNT and CDR2 YYREEE (reference sequence). The CDR3 is 15 amino acids.

CDR3 residues: CAWRGGTNTEAFF. The CDR3 region has the DNA TGTGCCTGGAGGGGGGGAACGAACACTGAAGCTTTCTTT. This chain connects TRBV30 to TRBJ1-1; tentatively, D is TRBD1 (5 bases). This CDR3 spans 13 amino acids. Germline CDR1 is GTSNPN and CDR2 is SVGIG (reference sequence). Trimming shortened V by 3 bases and J by 1 base, and 9 bases separated the two germline ends.

This chain connects TRBV5-1 to TRBJ2-2, with D maybe TRBD2 (6 bases). Germline V CDR1 and CDR2: SGHRS, YFSETQ. The CDR3 totals 14 residues. Trimming stripped 5 bases from V and 3 bases from J, with 11 bases between. CDR3 sequence reads: CASRGSGDTGELFF. In DNA form, the CDR3 reads TGCGCCAGCAGGGGGTCGGGGGACACCGGGGAGCTGTTTTTT.

J is TRBJ2-7 and V is TRBV2; D uncertain. Germline V gene data show CDR1 as SNHLY and CDR2 as FYNNEI. The V gene lost 7 bases and the J gene lost 5 bases, with 9 bases spanning the gap. The CDR3 totals 11 residues. The CDR3 reads CASTYYDEQYF. The CDR3 DNA sequence: TGTGCCAGCACCTATTACGACGAGCAGTACTTC. The full variable domain, completed using reference TRBV2 and TRBJ2-7, is EPEVTQTPSHQVTQMGQEVILRCVPISNHLYFYWYRQILGQKVEFLVSFYNNEISEKSEIFDDQFSVERPDGSNFTLKIRSTKLEDSAMYFCASTYYDEQYFGPGTRLTVT.

J is TRBJ1-1 and V is TRBV19; D possibly corresponds to TRBD1 (5 bases). There are 14 residues in the CDR3. The V end lost 3 bases, the J end lost 0 bases, and 8 bases lay between the germline ends. Germline CDR1 is LNHDA and CDR2 is SQIVND (reference sequence). The chain's CDR3 is CASSMIGVNTEAFF. CDR3 nucleotide sequence: TGTGCCAGTAGTATGATAGGGGTGAACACTGAAGCTTTCTTT.

V usage is TRBV9 and J usage is TRBJ2-7; 8 nucleotides align to TRBD2. CDR1 SGDLS and CDR2 YYNGEE come from the germline V gene. Trimming removed 4 bases from V and 2 bases from J; junction bases left unmatched: 8. The CDR3 covers 15 residues. The CDR3: CASSPNSGTTYEQYF. The CDR3 DNA reads TGTGCCAGCAGCCCCAATAGCGGGACCACCTACGAGCAGTACTTC.

In its sample, this clone was seen once. Other nucleotide sequences from this sample produce the same CDR3. V gene TRBV18 combines with J gene TRBJ2-5; perhaps D is TRBD1 or TRBD2 (7 bases each). The germline V gene encodes CDR1 KGHSH and CDR2 LQKENI. This CDR3 spans 15 amino acids. V lost 3 bases, J lost 1 base, and 12 bases lay in between. The DNA for the CDR3 is TGTGCCAGCTCACCGCAGGGGGGGCTCCAAGAGACCCAGTACTTC. Translating it yields CASSPQGGLQETQYF.

V usage is TRBV5-1 and J usage is TRBJ2-2; 7 bases fit TRBD2. The CDR3 contains 15 residues. V lost 5 bases and J lost 6; bases outside the gene matches: 10. Germline V gene sequence: CDR1 SGHRS, CDR2 YFSETQ. CDR3 sequence (DNA): TGCGCCAGCAGGAGTACGGGGGGTAAAGCCGGGGAGCTGTTTTTT. This gives the protein CASRSTGGKAGELFF.

The chain combines TRBV5-1 with TRBJ1-1, with TRBD1 identical over 9 bases. V lost 3 bases to trimming and J lost 1 base; unmatched junction nucleotides: 10. The V gene's germline CDR1 is SGHRS and CDR2 YFSETQ. The CDR3 has 17 residues. CDR3 sequence: CASSSQGQGLPNTEAFF. The DNA for the CDR3 is TGCGCCAGCAGCTCACAAGGACAGGGGCTACCGAACACTGAAGCTTTCTTT.

The J gene is TRBJ2-3, the V gene TRBV2; D is unresolved. Germline V gene lookup returns CDR1 SNHLY and CDR2 FYNNEI. This CDR3 has 14 amino acids. V was trimmed by 4 bases and J by 1 base, leaving 9 bases between them. CDR3 nucleotide sequence: TGTGCCAGCAGTGGGGTCGCTGGCACAGATACGCAGTATTTT. Translated, it gives CASSGVAGTDTQYF.

The CDR3 coding sequence is TGTGCCAGCAGCGGTGGACTAGCGGGAGGCGGTAGCACAGATACGCAGTATTTT. Translation: CASSGGLAGGGSTDTQYF. This chain joins TRBV9 and TRBJ2-3; 14 bases agree with TRBD2. The CDR3 loop spans 18 amino acids. V gave up 3 bases and J gave up 0 bases; unmatched junction bases: 6. CDR1 and CDR2 (germline): SGDLS, YYNGEE. Based on the CDR3 plus reference TRBV9 and TRBJ2-3, the full variable domain is DSGVTQTPKHLITATGQRVTLRCSPRSGDLSVYWYQQSLDQGLQFLIQYYNGEERAKGNILERFSAQQFPDLHSELNLSSLELGDSALYFCASSGGLAGGGSTDTQYFGPGTRLTVL.

A word on this clone: The identical CDR3 is also encoded by other nucleotide sequences in the sample. The rearrangement uses TRBV7-2 and TRBJ2-5; D is unresolved. The CDR3 is 11 residues long. Trimming removed 5 bases from V and 5 bases from J, with 6 bases in between. Germline V lookup: CDR1 SGHTA, CDR2 FQGNSA. The CDR3 DNA follows: TGTGCCAGCAGCCCTCAGGAGACCCAGTACTTC. Its protein is CASSPQETQYF.

The CDR3 bases are TGTGCCAGTAGTATTTTGAGGGGCTCCAGGGAGACCCAGTACTTC. Amino acids: CASSILRGSRETQYF. This chain uses TRBV19 with TRBJ2-5; D tentatively reads TRBD1 or TRBD2 (5 bases each). The V and J ends lost 3 bases and 5 bases respectively, with 16 bases between them. CDR1 LNHDA and CDR2 SQIVND come from the germline V gene (reference sequence). The CDR3 loop spans 15 amino acids.

Details on this clone: The sample carries other DNA sequences with the same CDR3. The rearrangement links TRBV9 to TRBJ1-3; D is uncertain. The CDR3 is 13 amino acids. V was pared by 2 bases and J by 3 bases, with 6 bases between. Germline V CDR1 and CDR2: SGDLS, YYNGEE. The CDR3 nucleotides read TGTGCCAGCAGCGTGGGGAGTGGAAACACCATATATTTT. Translating it yields CASSVGSGNTIYF.